This T cell receptor beta chain was captured in a study of cytomegalovirus exposure and HLA in healthy donors. As for the study in general: In a later analysis, it was reported that the roughly 130 validation repertoires had been produced on the same platform as the roughly 650 repertoires belonging to the first cohort.

Profiling relied on immunoSEQ multiplex PCR, and the TCRdb table lists in-frame clones only, not all of them. The table lists around 56,000 clones, 93% of them singletons. Study-level results: Investigators reported 150 to 200 TCR beta chains as tied to cytomegalovirus. In vitro experiments confirmed that three CMV-associated chains were specific for CMV antigens. First-cohort TCR clusters tended to co-occur in the approximately 130 validation repertoires, a later analysis found.

About this clone itself: Antigen unknown.

The V segment lost 5 bases and the J segment 3 bases; nucleotides outside the gene matches: 2. This CDR3 is built from 13 residues. Germline CDR1 and CDR2: SEHNR and FQNEAQ (reference sequence). The sequencing input was PBMCs. This receptor was taken from a woman between 18 and 29 years old in good health and CMV-seropositive. The chain uses TRBV7-9 and TRBJ1-2; 8 positions match TRBD1. The chain's CDR3 is CASSPGQDYGYTF. The CDR3 DNA reads as TGTGCCAGCAGCCCGGGACAGGACTATGGCTACACCTTC.